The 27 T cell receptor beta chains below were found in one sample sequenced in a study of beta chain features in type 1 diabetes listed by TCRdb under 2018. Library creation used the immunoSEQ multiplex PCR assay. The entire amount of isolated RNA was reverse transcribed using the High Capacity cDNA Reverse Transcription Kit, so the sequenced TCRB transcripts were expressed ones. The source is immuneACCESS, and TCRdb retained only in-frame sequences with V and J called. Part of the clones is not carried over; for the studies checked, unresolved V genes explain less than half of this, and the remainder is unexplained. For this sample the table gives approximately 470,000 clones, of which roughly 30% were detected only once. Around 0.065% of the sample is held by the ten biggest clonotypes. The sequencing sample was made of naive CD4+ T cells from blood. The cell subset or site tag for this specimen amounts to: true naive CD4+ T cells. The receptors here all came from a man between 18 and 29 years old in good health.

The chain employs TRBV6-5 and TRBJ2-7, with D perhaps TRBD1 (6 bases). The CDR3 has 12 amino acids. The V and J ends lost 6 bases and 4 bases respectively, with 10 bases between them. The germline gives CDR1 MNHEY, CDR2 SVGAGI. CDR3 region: CASSITGYEQYF. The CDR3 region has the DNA TGTGCCAGCAGCATAACAGGGTACGAGCAGTACTTC.

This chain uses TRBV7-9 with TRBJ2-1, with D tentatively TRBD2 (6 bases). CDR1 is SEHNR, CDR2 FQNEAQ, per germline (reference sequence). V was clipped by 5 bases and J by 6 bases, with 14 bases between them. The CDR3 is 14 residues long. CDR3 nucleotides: TGTGCCAGCAGCGTGTCGGGGGTGGCCAATGAGCAGTTCTTC. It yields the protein CASSVSGVANEQFF.

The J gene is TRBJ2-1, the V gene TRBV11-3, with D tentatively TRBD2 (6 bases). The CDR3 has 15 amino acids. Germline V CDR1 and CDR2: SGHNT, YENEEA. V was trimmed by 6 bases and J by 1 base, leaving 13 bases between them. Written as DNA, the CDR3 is TGTGCCAGCAGTTCTATAGCGGATTCCTACAATGAGCAGTTCTTC. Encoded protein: CASSSIADSYNEQFF.

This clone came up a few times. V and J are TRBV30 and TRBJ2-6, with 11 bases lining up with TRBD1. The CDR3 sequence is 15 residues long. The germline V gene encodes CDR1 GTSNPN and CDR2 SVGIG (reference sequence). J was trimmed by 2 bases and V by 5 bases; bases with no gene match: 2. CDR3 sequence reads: CAWGQGAPGANVLTF. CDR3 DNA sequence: TGTGCCTGGGGACAGGGGGCGCCTGGGGCCAACGTCCTGACTTTC. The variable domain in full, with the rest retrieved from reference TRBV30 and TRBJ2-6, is SQTIHQWPATLVQPVGSPLSLECTVEGTSNPNLYWYRQAAGRGLQLLFYSVGIGQISSEVPQNLSASRPQDRQFILSSKKLLLSDSGFYLCAWGQGAPGANVLTFGAGSRLTVL.

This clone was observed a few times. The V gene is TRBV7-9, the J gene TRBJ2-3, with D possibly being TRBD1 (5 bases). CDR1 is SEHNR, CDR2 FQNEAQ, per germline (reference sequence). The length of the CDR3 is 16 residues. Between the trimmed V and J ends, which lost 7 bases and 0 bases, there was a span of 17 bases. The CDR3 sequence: CASIDIRQLSTDTQYF. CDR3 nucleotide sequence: TGTGCCAGCATCGATATTAGACAGTTAAGCACAGATACGCAGTATTTT.

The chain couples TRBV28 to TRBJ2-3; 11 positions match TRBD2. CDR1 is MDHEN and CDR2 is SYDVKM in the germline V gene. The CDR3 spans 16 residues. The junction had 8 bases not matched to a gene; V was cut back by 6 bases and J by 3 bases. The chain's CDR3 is CASSLPLAGVTDTQYF. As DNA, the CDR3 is TGTGCCAGCAGCCTCCCACTAGCGGGAGTGACAGATACGCAGTATTTT.

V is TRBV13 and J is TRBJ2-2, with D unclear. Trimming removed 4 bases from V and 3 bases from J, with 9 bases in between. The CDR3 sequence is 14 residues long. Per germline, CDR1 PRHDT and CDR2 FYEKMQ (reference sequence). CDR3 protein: CASSSLFDTGELFF. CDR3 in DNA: TGTGCCAGCAGCTCCCTCTTCGACACCGGGGAGCTGTTTTTT.

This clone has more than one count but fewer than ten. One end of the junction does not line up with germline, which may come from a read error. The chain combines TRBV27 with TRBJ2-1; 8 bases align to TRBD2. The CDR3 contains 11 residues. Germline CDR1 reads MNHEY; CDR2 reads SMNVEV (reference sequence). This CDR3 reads CASSPGREELF. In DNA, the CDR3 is TGTGCCAGCAGTCCTGGGCGGGAGGAGCTCTTC.

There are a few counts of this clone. The DNA of the CDR3 is TGTGCCTGGAGTATAAATCAGGGGGGAGAAACCTACGAGCAGTACTTC. Translating it yields CAWSINQGGETYEQYF. This chain connects TRBV30 to TRBJ2-7; D possibly corresponds to TRBD1 (7 bases). The V gene's germline CDR1 is GTSNPN and CDR2 SVGIG (reference sequence). The CDR3 has 16 residues. V was clipped by 2 bases and J by 2 bases, with 19 bases between them. Looking up the rest from reference TRBV30 and TRBJ2-7 gives the full variable domain: SQTIHQWPATLVQPVGSPLSLECTVEGTSNPNLYWYRQAAGRGLQLLFYSVGIGQISSEVPQNLSASRPQDRQFILSSKKLLLSDSGFYLCAWSINQGGETYEQYFGPGTRLTVT.

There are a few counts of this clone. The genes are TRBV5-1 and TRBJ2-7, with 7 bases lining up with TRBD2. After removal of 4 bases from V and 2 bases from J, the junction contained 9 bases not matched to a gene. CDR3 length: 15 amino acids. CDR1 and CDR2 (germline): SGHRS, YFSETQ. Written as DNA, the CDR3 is TGCGCCAGCAGCCCTACCCCCGGGACTACCTACGAGCAGTACTTC. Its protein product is CASSPTPGTTYEQYF. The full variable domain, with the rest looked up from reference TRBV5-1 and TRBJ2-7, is KAGVTQTPRYLIKTRGQQVTLSCSPISGHRSVSWYQQTPGQGLQFLFEYFSETQRNKGNFPGRFSGRQFSNSRSEMNVSTLELGDSALYLCASSPTPGTTYEQYFGPGTRLTVT.

The CDR3 here is CASSEPGTSYEQYF. The CDR3 DNA is TGTGCCAGCAGTGAACCCGGGACATCCTACGAGCAGTACTTC. The V call is TRBV25-1, the J call TRBJ2-7; TRBD1 might be the D (6 bases). CDR3 length: 14 amino acids. Germline CDR1 is MGHDK and CDR2 is SYGVNS. V was pared by 2 bases and J by 1 base, with 9 bases between.

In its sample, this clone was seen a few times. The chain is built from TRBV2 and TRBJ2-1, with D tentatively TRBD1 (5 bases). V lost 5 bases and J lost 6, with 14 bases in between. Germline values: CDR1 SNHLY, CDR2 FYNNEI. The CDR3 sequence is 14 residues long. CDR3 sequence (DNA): TGTGCCAGCAGTAGCCGGACAAGGACCAATGAGCAGTTCTTC. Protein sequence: CASSSRTRTNEQFF.

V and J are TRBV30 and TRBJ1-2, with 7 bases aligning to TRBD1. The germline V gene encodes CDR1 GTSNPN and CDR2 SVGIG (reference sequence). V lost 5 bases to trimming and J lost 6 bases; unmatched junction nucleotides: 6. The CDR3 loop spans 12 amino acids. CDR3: CAWDRESNGYTF. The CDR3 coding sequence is TGTGCCTGGGACAGGGAGTCCAATGGCTACACCTTC. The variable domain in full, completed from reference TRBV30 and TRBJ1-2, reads SQTIHQWPATLVQPVGSPLSLECTVEGTSNPNLYWYRQAAGRGLQLLFYSVGIGQISSEVPQNLSASRPQDRQFILSSKKLLLSDSGFYLCAWDRESNGYTFGSGTRLTVV.

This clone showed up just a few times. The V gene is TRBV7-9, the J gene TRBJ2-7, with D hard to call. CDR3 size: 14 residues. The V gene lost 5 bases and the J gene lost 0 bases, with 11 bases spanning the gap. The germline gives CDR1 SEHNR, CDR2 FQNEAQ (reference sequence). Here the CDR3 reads CASSPPSLSYEQYF. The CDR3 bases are TGTGCCAGCAGCCCCCCTTCGCTCTCCTACGAGCAGTACTTC.

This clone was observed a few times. The CDR3: CSVDVSWTGRNGYTF. CDR3 nucleotides: TGCAGCGTTGACGTCTCCTGGACAGGGAGGAATGGCTACACCTTC. The chain has TRBV29-1 and TRBJ1-2, with 8 bases fitting TRBD1. Germline CDR1 SQVTM, CDR2 ANQGSEA. The CDR3 length is 15 residues. Unmatched junction bases numbered 12, after V lost 3 bases and J lost 6 bases. The complete variable domain, with remaining parts taken from reference TRBV29-1 and TRBJ1-2, reads SAVISQKPSRDICQRGTSLTIQCQVDSQVTMMFWYRQQPGQSLTLIATANQGSEATYESGFVIDKFPISRPNLTFSTLTVSNMSPEDSSIYLCSVDVSWTGRNGYTFGSGTRLTVV.

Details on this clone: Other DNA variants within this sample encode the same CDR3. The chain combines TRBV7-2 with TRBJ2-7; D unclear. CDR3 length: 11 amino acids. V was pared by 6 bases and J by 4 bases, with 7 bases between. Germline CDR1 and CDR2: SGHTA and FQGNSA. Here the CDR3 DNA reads TGTGCCAGCAGAAGAAGTTACGAGCAGTACTTC. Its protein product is CASRRSYEQYF.

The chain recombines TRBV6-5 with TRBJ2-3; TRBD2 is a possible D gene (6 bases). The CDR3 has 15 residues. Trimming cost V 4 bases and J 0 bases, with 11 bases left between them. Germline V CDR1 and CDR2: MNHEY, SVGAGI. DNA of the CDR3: TGTGCCAGCAGTTCCCTGGGACTTAGCACAGATACGCAGTATTTT. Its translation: CASSSLGLSTDTQYF.

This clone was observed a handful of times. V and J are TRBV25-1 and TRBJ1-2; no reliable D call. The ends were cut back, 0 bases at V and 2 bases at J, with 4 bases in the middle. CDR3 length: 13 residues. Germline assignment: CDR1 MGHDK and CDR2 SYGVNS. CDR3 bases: TGTGCCAGCAGTGAATATAGGAACTATGGCTACACCTTC. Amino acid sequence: CASSEYRNYGYTF.

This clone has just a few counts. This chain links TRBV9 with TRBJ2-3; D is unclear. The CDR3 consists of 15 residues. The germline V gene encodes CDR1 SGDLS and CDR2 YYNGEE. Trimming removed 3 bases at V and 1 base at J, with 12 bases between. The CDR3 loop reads CASSGPGWGTDTQYF. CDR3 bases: TGTGCCAGCAGCGGTCCCGGCTGGGGCACAGATACGCAGTATTTT.

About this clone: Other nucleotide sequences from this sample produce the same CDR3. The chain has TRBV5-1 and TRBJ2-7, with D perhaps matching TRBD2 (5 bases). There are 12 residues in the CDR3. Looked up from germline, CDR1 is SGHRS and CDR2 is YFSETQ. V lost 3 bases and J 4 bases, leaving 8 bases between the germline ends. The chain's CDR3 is CASSSGLYEQYF. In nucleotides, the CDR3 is TGCGCCAGCAGCTCCGGACTTTACGAGCAGTACTTC.

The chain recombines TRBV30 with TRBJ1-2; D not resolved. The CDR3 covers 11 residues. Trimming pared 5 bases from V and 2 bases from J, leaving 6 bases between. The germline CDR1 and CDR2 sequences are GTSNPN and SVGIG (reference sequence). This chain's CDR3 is CAWANNYGYTF. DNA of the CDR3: TGTGCCTGGGCTAACAACTATGGCTACACCTTC.

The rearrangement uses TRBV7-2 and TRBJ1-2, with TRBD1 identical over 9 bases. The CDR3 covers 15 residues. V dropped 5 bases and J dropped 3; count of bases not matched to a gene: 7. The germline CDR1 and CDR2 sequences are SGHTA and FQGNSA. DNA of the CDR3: TGTGCCAGCAGCCCCGACGGACAGGGGTACTATGGCTACACCTTC. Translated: CASSPDGQGYYGYTF. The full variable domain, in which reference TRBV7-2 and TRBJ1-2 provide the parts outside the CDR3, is GAGVSQSPSNKVTEKGKDVELRCDPISGHTALYWYRQSLGQGLEFLIYFQGNSAPDKSGLPSDRFSAERTGGSVSTLTIQRTQQEDSAVYLCASSPDGQGYYGYTFGSGTRLTVV.

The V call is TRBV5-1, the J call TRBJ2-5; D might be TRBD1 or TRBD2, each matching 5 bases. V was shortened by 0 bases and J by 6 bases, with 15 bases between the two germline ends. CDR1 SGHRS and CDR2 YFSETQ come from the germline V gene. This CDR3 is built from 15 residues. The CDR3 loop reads CASSLAGLPGQTQYF. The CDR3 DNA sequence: TGCGCCAGCAGCTTGGCCGGGCTGCCGGGGCAGACCCAGTACTTC.

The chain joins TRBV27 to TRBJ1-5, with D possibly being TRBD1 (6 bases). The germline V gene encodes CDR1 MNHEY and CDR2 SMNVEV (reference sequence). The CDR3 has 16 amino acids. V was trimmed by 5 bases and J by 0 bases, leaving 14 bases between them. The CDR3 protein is CASSPAGGYSNQPQHF. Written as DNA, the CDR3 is TGTGCCAGCAGTCCAGCCGGGGGCTATAGCAATCAGCCCCAGCATTTT.

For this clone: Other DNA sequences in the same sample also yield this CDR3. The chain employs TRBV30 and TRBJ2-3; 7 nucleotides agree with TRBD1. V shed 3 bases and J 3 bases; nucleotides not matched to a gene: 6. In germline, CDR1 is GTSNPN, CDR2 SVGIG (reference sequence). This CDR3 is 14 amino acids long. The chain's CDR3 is CAWRQGRGTDTQYF. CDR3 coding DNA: TGTGCCTGGAGACAGGGGCGCGGGACAGATACGCAGTATTTT.

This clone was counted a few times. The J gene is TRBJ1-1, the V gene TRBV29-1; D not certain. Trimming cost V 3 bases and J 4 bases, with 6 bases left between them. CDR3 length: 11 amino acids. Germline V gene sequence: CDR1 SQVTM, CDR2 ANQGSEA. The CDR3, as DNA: TGCAGCGTTGAGCCGTTCACTGAAGCTTTCTTT. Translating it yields CSVEPFTEAFF.

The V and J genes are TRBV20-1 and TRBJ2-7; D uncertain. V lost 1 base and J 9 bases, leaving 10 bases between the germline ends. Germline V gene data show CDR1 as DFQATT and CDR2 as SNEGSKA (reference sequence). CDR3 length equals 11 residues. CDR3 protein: CSARGTGGQYF. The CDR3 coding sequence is TGCAGTGCTAGAGGAACGGGTGGGCAGTACTTC.